This T cell receptor (beta chain) emerged from a study of blood T cells in healthy people across ages. Primers used in a second PCR of roughly 6 to 11 cycles were a sample-barcoded 5' primer and a J-beta primer mix. TCRdb ran MiXCR on the 5' RACE reads and lists one entry per CDR3 protein. The data show 2 million or so distinct CDR3 sequences, around 50% seen once. Germline CDR1 MNHEY, CDR2 SVGAGI. V was shortened by 0 bases and J by 1 base, with 9 bases between the two germline ends. The CDR3 is 15 residues long. Source material: blood. The chain employs TRBV6-5 and TRBJ1-1; D is ambiguous. The sequence was obtained from a woman aged 40 to 55 in good health. The CDR3 nucleotides are TGTGCCAGCAGTTACTCGTCTTCGACGAACACTGAAGCTTTCTTT. Translation: CASSYSSSTNTEAFF.